A single sample gave rise to the 18 T cell receptor beta chains below, sequenced in a study of cytomegalovirus exposure and HLA in healthy donors. Produced via immunoSEQ multiplex PCR; TCRdb's table is partial and in-frame only. Among 43,000 or so clones, 90% to 95% were seen once, and the ten largest hold 5% to 6%. Sequenced input: PBMCs. The source is a man aged 18 to 30 in good health and CMV-seronegative.

This chain links TRBV7-8 with TRBJ2-5, with D perhaps matching TRBD2 (6 bases). The CDR3 runs to 15 residues. V lost 6 bases to trimming and J lost 1 base, with 15 bases between them. Germline loops: CDR1 SGHVS, CDR2 FQNEAQ. The CDR3 coding sequence is TGTGCCAGCAGGGGAGGAGCGGCCCCCCAAGAGACCCAGTACTTC. Its translation is CASRGGAAPQETQYF.

The DNA of the CDR3 is TGTGCCAGCAGCTTAGTTGCGGGGCCGCATGGCTACACCTTC. Protein product: CASSLVAGPHGYTF. The chain joins TRBV7-9 to TRBJ1-2; D is possibly TRBD1 (5 bases). Between the trimmed V and J ends, which lost 1 base and 6 bases, there was a span of 12 bases. This CDR3 is built from 14 residues. The germline V gene encodes CDR1 SEHNR and CDR2 FQNEAQ (reference sequence).

CDR3 DNA: TGTGCCAGCAGCTTGGTGGGGGGGCGCGTCTACGAGCAGTACTTC. Amino acid sequence: CASSLVGGRVYEQYF. The V call is TRBV5-5, the J call TRBJ2-7, with D perhaps TRBD2 (7 bases). Trimming cost V 0 bases and J 3 bases, with 13 bases left between them. Germline-derived CDR1 and CDR2 are SGHKS and YYEKEE (reference sequence). The length of the CDR3 is 15 residues.

This chain joins TRBV6-5 and TRBJ1-5; the D is unclear. V lost 6 bases and J 2 bases, leaving 14 bases between the germline ends. The CDR3 spans 15 residues. Germline V gene sequence: CDR1 MNHEY, CDR2 SVGAGI. The DNA of the CDR3 is TGTGCCAGCAGACAGATGAGCTTGGGCAATCAGCCCCAGCATTTT. It specifies CASRQMSLGNQPQHF.

The chain employs TRBV28 and TRBJ1-4; 9 bases match TRBD1. Trimming cost V 4 bases and J 5 bases; bases outside gene matches: 5. The CDR3 totals 15 residues. Germline V gene lookup returns CDR1 MDHEN and CDR2 SYDVKM. The CDR3 reads CASSSSGTGNEKLFF. The CDR3 region has the DNA TGTGCCAGCAGTTCGTCCGGGACAGGGAATGAAAAACTGTTTTTT.

The V and J genes are TRBV5-1 and TRBJ1-3, with TRBD1 as a possible D gene (6 bases). Between the trimmed V and J ends, which lost 3 bases and 0 bases, there was a span of 10 bases. The CDR3 spans 15 residues. The germline V gene encodes CDR1 SGHRS and CDR2 YFSETQ. Here the CDR3 reads CASSWDNFSGNTIYF. The CDR3 DNA follows: TGCGCCAGCAGCTGGGACAATTTCTCTGGAAACACCATATATTTT. Filled out from reference TRBV5-1 and TRBJ1-3, the complete variable domain reads KAGVTQTPRYLIKTRGQQVTLSCSPISGHRSVSWYQQTPGQGLQFLFEYFSETQRNKGNFPGRFSGRQFSNSRSEMNVSTLELGDSALYLCASSWDNFSGNTIYFGEGSWLTVV.

The chain employs TRBV2 and TRBJ1-2, with 8 bases fitting TRBD1. The V gene end was trimmed by 4 bases and the J gene end by 3 bases; junction bases not matched to a gene: 7. Germline V gene lookup returns CDR1 SNHLY and CDR2 FYNNEI. The CDR3 length is 15 residues. CDR3 in DNA: TGTGCCAGCAGTGGAGGACAGGGAGGAGACTATGGCTACACCTTC. Protein product: CASSGGQGGDYGYTF.

The rearrangement links TRBV6-6 to TRBJ1-1; 7 bases are shared with TRBD1. Trimming at V came to 4 bases and at J to 7 bases, leaving 6 bases not matched to a gene. Germline lookup yields CDR1 MNHNY and CDR2 SVGAGI (reference sequence). This CDR3 region has 13 residues. Written as DNA, the CDR3 is TGTGCCAGCAGTTCGGACCCAGGGGGTGAAGCTTTCTTT. It codes for CASSSDPGGEAFF.

V gene TRBV2 combines with J gene TRBJ1-2; tentative D call: TRBD1 (5 bases). CDR3 length equals 12 residues. Trimming took 4 bases from V and 5 from J, leaving 8 bases between them. The germline gives CDR1 SNHLY, CDR2 FYNNEI. The CDR3 is CASSGGRYGYTF. DNA for the CDR3: TGTGCCAGCAGTGGGGGCCGATATGGCTACACCTTC.

The J gene is TRBJ1-2, the V gene TRBV29-1, with 7 positions matching TRBD1. After removal of 3 bases from V and 5 bases from J, the junction contained 9 bases not matched to a gene. Looked up from germline, CDR1 is SQVTM and CDR2 is ANQGSEA. CDR3 size: 14 residues. The CDR3 spells CSVESQGTAYGYTF. DNA of the CDR3: TGCAGCGTTGAGTCACAGGGGACGGCGTATGGCTACACCTTC.

In DNA form, the CDR3 reads TGTGCCAGTAGTATGGACAGGGGACTAGCGGCCGATACAGATACGCAGTATTTT. Translating gives CASSMDRGLAADTDTQYF. This chain links TRBV19 with TRBJ2-3; TRBD2 matches at 11 bases. From germline, CDR1 is LNHDA and CDR2 SQIVND (reference sequence). With V trimmed by 3 bases and J by 3 bases, 11 bases remained unmatched. The CDR3 runs to 18 residues.

The V gene is TRBV9, the J gene TRBJ2-7; 7 positions agree with TRBD2. J gave up 2 bases and V 3 bases, and 8 bases lay outside the gene matches. The CDR3 totals 15 residues. From germline, CDR1 is SGDLS and CDR2 YYNGEE. The DNA for the CDR3 is TGTGCCAGCAGCGAGTCAGCGGGAACGGCCTACGAGCAGTACTTC. Protein product: CASSESAGTAYEQYF.

J is TRBJ1-4 and V is TRBV5-1; D is unclear. Trimming left V 2 bases short and J 5 bases short, with 10 bases between. This CDR3 has 14 amino acids. Germline loops: CDR1 SGHRS, CDR2 YFSETQ. The CDR3 DNA is TGCGCCAGCAGCTTCCAGTACCCAAATGAAAAACTGTTTTTT. It yields the protein CASSFQYPNEKLFF.

The V call is TRBV6-4, the J call TRBJ2-1; 12 positions match TRBD2. The CDR3 has 16 amino acids. Trimming at V came to 5 bases and at J to 8 bases, leaving 10 bases not matched to a gene. In germline, CDR1 is MRHNA, CDR2 SNTAGT. CDR3 in amino acids: CASSKQTSGGSDEQFF. As DNA, the CDR3 is TGTGCCAGCAGTAAACAGACTAGCGGGGGTTCGGATGAGCAGTTCTTC.

The chain has TRBV13 and TRBJ2-7; the match to TRBD2 covers 10 bases. The J segment lost 2 bases and the V segment lost 0 bases, leaving 7 bases of the junction unmatched. CDR1 and CDR2 (germline): PRHDT, FYEKMQ (reference sequence). The CDR3 contains 17 residues. CDR3 sequence: CASSLGLAGGSTYEQYF. DNA of the CDR3: TGTGCCAGCAGCTTAGGATTAGCGGGAGGTTCAACCTACGAGCAGTACTTC.

The CDR3 protein is CASSNRGQNTEAFF. The CDR3 DNA reads as TGTGCCAGCAGCAACAGGGGGCAGAACACTGAAGCTTTCTTT. V is TRBV6-5 and J is TRBJ1-1; TRBD1 aligns across 9 bases. The germline gives CDR1 MNHEY, CDR2 SVGAGI. V was clipped by 6 bases and J by 1 base; unmatched bases: 3. The CDR3 is 14 amino acids.

The rearrangement uses TRBV5-6 and TRBJ2-3, with TRBD1 matching 9 bases. Germline V gives CDR1 SGHDT, CDR2 YYEEEE. Trimming removed 4 bases from V and 3 bases from J; junction bases left unmatched: 3. This CDR3 contains 14 residues. CDR3 nucleotides: TGTGCCAGCAGCGTACAGGGGGCTACAGATACGCAGTATTTT. Its translation: CASSVQGATDTQYF.

The chain links TRBV28 to TRBJ1-2; D call uncertain. Germline values: CDR1 MDHEN, CDR2 SYDVKM. The CDR3 contains 11 residues. Trimming pared 2 bases from V and 10 bases from J, leaving 8 bases between. Here the CDR3 reads CASSLRSNYTF. CDR3 nucleotide sequence: TGTGCCAGCAGTTTACGGTCAAACTACACCTTC.